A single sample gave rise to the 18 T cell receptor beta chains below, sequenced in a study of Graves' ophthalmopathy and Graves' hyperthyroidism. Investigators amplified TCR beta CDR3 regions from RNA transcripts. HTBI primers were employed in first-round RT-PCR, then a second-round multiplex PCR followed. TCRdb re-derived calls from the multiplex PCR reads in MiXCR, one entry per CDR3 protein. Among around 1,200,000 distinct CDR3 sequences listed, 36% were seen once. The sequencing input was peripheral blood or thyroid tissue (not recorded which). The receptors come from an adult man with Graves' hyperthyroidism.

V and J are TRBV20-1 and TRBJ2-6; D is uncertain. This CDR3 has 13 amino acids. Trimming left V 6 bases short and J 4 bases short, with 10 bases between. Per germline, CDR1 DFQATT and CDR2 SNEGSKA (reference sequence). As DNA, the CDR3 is TGCAGTGCCCGTCCCGGGGGGGCCAACGTCCTGACTTTC. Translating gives CSARPGGANVLTF.

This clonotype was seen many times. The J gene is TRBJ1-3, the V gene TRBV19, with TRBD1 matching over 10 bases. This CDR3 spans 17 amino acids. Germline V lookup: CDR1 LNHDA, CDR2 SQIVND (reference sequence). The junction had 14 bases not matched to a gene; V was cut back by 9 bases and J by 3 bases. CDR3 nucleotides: TGTGCCAGCCACCGTGTAGCGACAGGGGGCTATGGAAACACCATATATTTT. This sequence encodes CASHRVATGGYGNTIYF.

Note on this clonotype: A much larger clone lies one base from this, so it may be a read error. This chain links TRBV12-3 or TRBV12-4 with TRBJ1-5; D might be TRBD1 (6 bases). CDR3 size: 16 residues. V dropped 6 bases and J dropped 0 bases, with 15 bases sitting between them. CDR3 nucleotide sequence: TGTGCCAGCAGCCCGGCAGGGGCCTATAGCAATCAGCCCCAGCATTTT. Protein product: CASSPAGAYSNQPQHF.

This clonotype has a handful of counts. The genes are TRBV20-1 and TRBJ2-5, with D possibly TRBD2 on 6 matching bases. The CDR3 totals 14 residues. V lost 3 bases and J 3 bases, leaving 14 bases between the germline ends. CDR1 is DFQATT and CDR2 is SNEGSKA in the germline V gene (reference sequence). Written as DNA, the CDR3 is TGCAGTGCTAGCGGCTGGTTAGCGGAAGAGACCCAGTACTTC. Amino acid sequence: CSASGWLAEETQYF.

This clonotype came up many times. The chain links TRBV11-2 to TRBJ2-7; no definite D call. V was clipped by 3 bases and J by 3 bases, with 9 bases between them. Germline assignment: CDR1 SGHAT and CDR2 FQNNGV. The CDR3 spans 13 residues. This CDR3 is CASSLGIFYEQYF. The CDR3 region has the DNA TGTGCCAGCAGCTTGGGGATCTTCTACGAGCAGTACTTC.

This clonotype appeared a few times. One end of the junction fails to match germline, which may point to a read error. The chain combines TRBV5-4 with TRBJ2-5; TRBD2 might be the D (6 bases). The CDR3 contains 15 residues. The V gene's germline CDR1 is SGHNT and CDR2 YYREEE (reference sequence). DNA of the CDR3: TGTGCCGGCAGCTTGGTAACGGGGGTCCGGGAGACCCAGTACTTC. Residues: CAGSLVTGVRETQYF.

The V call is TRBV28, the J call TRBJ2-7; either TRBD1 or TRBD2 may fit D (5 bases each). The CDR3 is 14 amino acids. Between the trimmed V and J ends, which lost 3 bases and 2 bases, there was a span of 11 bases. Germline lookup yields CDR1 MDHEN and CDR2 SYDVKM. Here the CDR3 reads CASSLGVRAYEQYF. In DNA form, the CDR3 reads TGTGCCAGCAGTTTGGGGGTCCGTGCCTACGAGCAGTACTTC.

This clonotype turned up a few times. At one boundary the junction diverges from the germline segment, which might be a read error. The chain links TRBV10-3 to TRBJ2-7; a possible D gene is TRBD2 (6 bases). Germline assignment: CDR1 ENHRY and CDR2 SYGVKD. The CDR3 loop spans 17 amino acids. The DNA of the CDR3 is TGTGCCAGCAGTGCCAGTCGCGGCCGGACTACGTTATACGAGCAGTACTTC. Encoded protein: CASSASRGRTTLYEQYF.

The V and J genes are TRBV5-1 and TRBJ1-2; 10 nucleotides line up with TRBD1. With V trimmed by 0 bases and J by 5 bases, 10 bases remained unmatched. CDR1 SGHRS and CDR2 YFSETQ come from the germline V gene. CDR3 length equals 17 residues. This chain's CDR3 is CASSLGTGTGVTYGYTF. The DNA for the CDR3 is TGCGCCAGCAGCTTGGGGACAGGGACAGGGGTTACTTATGGCTACACCTTC.

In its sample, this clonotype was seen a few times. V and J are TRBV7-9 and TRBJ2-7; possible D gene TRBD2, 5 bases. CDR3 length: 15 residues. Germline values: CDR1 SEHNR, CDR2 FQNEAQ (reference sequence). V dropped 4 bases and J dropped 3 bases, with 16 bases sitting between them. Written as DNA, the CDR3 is TGTGCCAGCAGCTCCAGCGGTGGGAATCTCTACGAGCAGTACTTC. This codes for CASSSSGGNLYEQYF.

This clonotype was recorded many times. The CDR3 DNA follows: TGTGCCAGCAGCTTAGTCGGAGTTGGAAGCTACGAGCAGTACTTC. Amino acids: CASSLVGVGSYEQYF. The chain carries TRBV7-2 and TRBJ2-7; D is uncertain. V was clipped by 1 base and J by 3 bases, with 13 bases between them. Germline V lookup: CDR1 SGHTA, CDR2 FQGNSA. The CDR3 sequence is 15 residues long.

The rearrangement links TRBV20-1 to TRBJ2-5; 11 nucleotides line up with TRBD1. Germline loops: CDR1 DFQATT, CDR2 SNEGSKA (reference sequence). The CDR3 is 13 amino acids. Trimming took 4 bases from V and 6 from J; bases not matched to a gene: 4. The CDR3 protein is CSATWTGGKTQYF. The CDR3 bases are TGCAGTGCTACCTGGACAGGGGGCAAGACCCAGTACTTC.

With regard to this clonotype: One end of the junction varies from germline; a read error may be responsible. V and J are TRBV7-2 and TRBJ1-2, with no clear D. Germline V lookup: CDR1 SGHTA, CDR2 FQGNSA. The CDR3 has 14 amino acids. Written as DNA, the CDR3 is TGTGCCAGCAGCTTGGCTGGAACAGCGAATGGCCACACCTTC. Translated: CASSLAGTANGHTF. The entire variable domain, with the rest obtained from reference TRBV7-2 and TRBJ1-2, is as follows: GAGVSQSPSNKVTEKGKDVELRCDPISGHTALYWYRQSLGQGLEFLIYFQGNSAPDKSGLPSDRFSAERTGGSVSTLTIQRTQQEDSAVYLCASSLAGTANGHTFGSGTRLTVV.

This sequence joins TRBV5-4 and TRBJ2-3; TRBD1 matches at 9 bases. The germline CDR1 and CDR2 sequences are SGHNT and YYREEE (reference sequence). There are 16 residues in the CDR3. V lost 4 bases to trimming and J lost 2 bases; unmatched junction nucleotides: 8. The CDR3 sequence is CASSRPGQGYTDTQYF. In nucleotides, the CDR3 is TGTGCCAGCAGCCGTCCGGGACAGGGCTACACAGATACGCAGTATTTT. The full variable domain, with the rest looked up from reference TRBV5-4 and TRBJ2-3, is ETGVTQSPTHLIKTRGQQVTLRCSSQSGHNTVSWYQQALGQGPQFIFQYYREEENGRGNFPPRFSGLQFPNYSSELNVNALELDDSALYLCASSRPGQGYTDTQYFGPGTRLTVL.

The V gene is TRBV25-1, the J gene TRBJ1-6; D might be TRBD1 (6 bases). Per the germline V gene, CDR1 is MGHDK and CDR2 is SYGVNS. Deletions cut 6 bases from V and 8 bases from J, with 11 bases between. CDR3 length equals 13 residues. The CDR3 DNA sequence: TGTGCCAGCAGAGACAGGCGGGATTCACCCCTCCACTTT. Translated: CASRDRRDSPLHF.

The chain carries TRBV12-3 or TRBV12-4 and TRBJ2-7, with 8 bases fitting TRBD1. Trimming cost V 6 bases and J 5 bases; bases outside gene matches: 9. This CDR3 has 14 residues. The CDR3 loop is CASSYRGSSNEQYF. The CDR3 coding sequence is TGTGCCAGCAGCTACAGGGGGTCAAGCAACGAGCAGTACTTC.

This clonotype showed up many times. CDR3: CASSPGQEFTEAFF. The CDR3 DNA reads TGCGCCAGCAGCCCGGGACAGGAGTTCACTGAAGCTTTCTTT. This sequence joins TRBV5-1 and TRBJ1-1; 8 positions match TRBD1. Germline loops: CDR1 SGHRS, CDR2 YFSETQ. This CDR3 has 14 amino acids. V lost 4 bases and J lost 4; bases outside the gene matches: 6.

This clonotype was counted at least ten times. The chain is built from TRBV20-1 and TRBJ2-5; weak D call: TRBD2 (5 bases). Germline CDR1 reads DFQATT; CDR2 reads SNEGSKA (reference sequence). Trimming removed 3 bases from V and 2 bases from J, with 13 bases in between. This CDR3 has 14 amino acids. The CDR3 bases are TGCAGTGCTAGCGCGTCGGACTCTCAAGAGACCCAGTACTTC. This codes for CSASASDSQETQYF.